This T cell receptor beta chain was documented in a study of neurological immune-mediated disorders. Germline V gives CDR1 DFQATT, CDR2 SNEGSKA (reference sequence). This CDR3 comprises 13 residues. Trimming shortened V by 3 bases and J by 5 bases, and 11 bases separated the two germline ends. Notes on the study in general: While HTLV-1-associated myelopathy showed the greatest TCR clonal expansion, multiple sclerosis showed the least, falling below healthy controls.

Stated time point: longitudinal time-point 3. The table lists this clonotype with many counts. Its antigen is undetermined. Each sequencing run yielded over 180 million TCR-beta sequences from 15-18 subjects. TCRdb processed the 5' RACE reads anew with MiXCR; each CDR3 protein has one entry. This table holds tens of thousands of distinct CDR3 sequences, roughly 8.4% found once. The sequencing input was PBMCs. V and J are TRBV20-1 and TRBJ2-4; TRBD1 or TRBD2 may be the D gene (5 bases each). The TCR originated in a woman aged 40 to 50 in good health. CDR3 DNA sequence: TGCAGTGCTAGGGGGGAGACGCAAAACATTCAGTACTTC. Protein: CSARGETQNIQYF.